These 31 T cell receptor beta chains share one sample of origin, sequenced in a study of shared clonotypes between healthy human individuals. Naive CD8 isolation took CD45RO-negative cells positively selected for CCR7 and excluded terminally differentiated effector memory CD45RA+ cells. TCRdb's copy holds only in-frame clones and misses some; the assay was immunoSEQ multiplex PCR. Here the sample spans approximately 2,000,000 clones, about 94% being singletons. Sequenced material: naive CD8+ T cells from PBMCs. These receptors were taken from a man younger than 35 in good health. Some clones in this sample may be carry-over from other donors' samples.

The chain carries TRBV9 and TRBJ2-7; 7 bases agree with TRBD2. V was pared by 0 bases and J by 5 bases, with 8 bases of the junction left unmatched. CDR3 length: 15 residues. Germline-derived CDR1 and CDR2 are SGDLS and YYNGEE. The CDR3 DNA is TGTGCCAGCAGCGTAGGCGGGAGTGGTAACGACGAGCAGTACTTC. This encodes CASSVGGSGNDEQYF.

The rearrangement uses TRBV4-1 and TRBJ1-5, with D unresolved. V was clipped by 8 bases and J by 2 bases, with 13 bases between them. The CDR3 is 14 amino acids. CDR1 MGHRA and CDR2 YSYEKL come from the germline V gene. CDR3 region: CASGPWLGNQPQHF. CDR3 DNA sequence: TGCGCCAGCGGTCCATGGTTGGGCAATCAGCCCCAGCATTTT.

V is TRBV6-1 and J is TRBJ2-1; 7 positions agree with TRBD1. Losses at the gene ends were 6 bases for V and 0 bases for J; bases not matched to a gene: 5. This CDR3 is built from 15 residues. Germline values: CDR1 MNHNS, CDR2 SASEGT. CDR3 in DNA: TGTGCCAGCAGATTCTACAGGGGCTCCTACAATGAGCAGTTCTTC. Translated: CASRFYRGSYNEQFF.

This chain joins TRBV6-6 and TRBJ2-4; perhaps TRBD2 as D (5 bases). This CDR3 is 11 amino acids long. Trimming shortened V by 6 bases and J by 12 bases, and 12 bases separated the two germline ends. The V gene's germline CDR1 is MNHNY and CDR2 SVGAGI (reference sequence). The CDR3 nucleotides are TGTGCCAGCAGGGACTCTTTTTATCAGTACTTC. Its translation: CASRDSFYQYF.

The chain links TRBV15 to TRBJ1-2; TRBD1 is a possible D gene (5 bases). The ends were cut back, 1 base at V and 8 bases at J, with 11 bases in the middle. Per germline, CDR1 LNHNV and CDR2 YYDKDF (reference sequence). This CDR3 has 13 amino acids. Here the CDR3 reads CATSRVQEGGYTF. The CDR3 bases are TGTGCCACCAGCAGAGTACAGGAGGGCGGCTACACCTTC.

The CDR3 DNA reads as TGTGCCAGCAGCATCCGGGCAACCGAAATGGGCTACGAGCAGTACTTC. The encoded protein is CASSIRATEMGYEQYF. This chain connects TRBV11-3 to TRBJ2-7; D remains ambiguous. The CDR3 has 16 residues. CDR1 and CDR2 from the germline V gene are SGHNT and YENEEA. The V end lost 5 bases, the J end lost 3 bases, and 20 bases lay between the germline ends.

This clone has just one count. The CDR3 DNA reads TGTGCCACCGCAAGGCTAGCGGGGACCGGGGAGCTGTTTTTT. Its protein product is CATARLAGTGELFF. The rearrangement uses TRBV27 and TRBJ2-2; 9 positions agree with TRBD2. CDR1 is MNHEY, CDR2 SMNVEV, per germline (reference sequence). The ends lost 10 bases at V and 5 bases at J; junction bases unmatched: 8. The CDR3 consists of 14 residues.

The V and J genes are TRBV15 and TRBJ2-1; TRBD1 matches 8 bases. V was pared by 2 bases and J by 3 bases, with 3 bases of the junction left unmatched. The length of the CDR3 is 15 residues. Germline CDR1 LNHNV, CDR2 YYDKDF (reference sequence). The CDR3: CATSRMDRDYNEQFF. The CDR3 bases are TGTGCCACCAGCAGAATGGACAGGGACTACAATGAGCAGTTCTTC.

The chain carries TRBV28 and TRBJ1-1, with TRBD1 identical over 10 bases. The CDR3 has 16 amino acids. Unmatched junction bases numbered 8, after V lost 6 bases and J lost 1 base. The germline gives CDR1 MDHEN, CDR2 SYDVKM. CDR3 nucleotides: TGTGCCAGCAGCCTAACGACAGGGGGCGGGAACACTGAAGCTTTCTTT. Protein sequence: CASSLTTGGGNTEAFF.

A few counts support this clone. The chain combines TRBV29-1 with TRBJ1-1; 7 positions agree with TRBD1. Germline V gene data show CDR1 as SQVTM and CDR2 as ANQGSEA. The trim removed 6 bases at V and 2 bases at J, leaving 6 bases unmatched. This CDR3 region has 13 residues. CDR3 sequence (DNA): TGCAGCGTGAACAGGGGTGAAAACACTGAAGCTTTCTTT. It is translated as CSVNRGENTEAFF.

The chain has TRBV5-1 and TRBJ2-3; the match to TRBD1 covers 7 bases. Germline loops: CDR1 SGHRS, CDR2 YFSETQ. There are 14 residues in the CDR3. V was clipped by 4 bases and J by 1 base; unmatched bases: 3. Written as DNA, the CDR3 is TGCGCCAGCAGCCAAGGGGGCCGCACAGATACGCAGTATTTT. This gives the protein CASSQGGRTDTQYF. Based on the CDR3 plus reference TRBV5-1 and TRBJ2-3, the full variable domain is KAGVTQTPRYLIKTRGQQVTLSCSPISGHRSVSWYQQTPGQGLQFLFEYFSETQRNKGNFPGRFSGRQFSNSRSEMNVSTLELGDSALYLCASSQGGRTDTQYFGPGTRLTVL.

This chain connects TRBV13 to TRBJ2-3, with a weak D call TRBD1 (6 bases). Trimming removed 0 bases from V and 4 bases from J, with 14 bases in between. In germline, CDR1 is PRHDT, CDR2 FYEKMQ (reference sequence). This CDR3 has 16 amino acids. CDR3 bases: TGTGCCAGCAGCTTAGGAACAGGGCCAAAGGCAGATACGCAGTATTTT. This codes for CASSLGTGPKADTQYF.

J is TRBJ2-1 and V is TRBV7-8; TRBD2 matches 7 bases. The CDR3 sequence is 15 residues long. Germline V CDR1 and CDR2: SGHVS, FQNEAQ. Germline trimming cut 1 base from V and 3 bases from J; bases unmatched to any gene: 3. CDR3 sequence: CASSLDGGSYNEQFF. Here the CDR3 DNA reads TGTGCCAGCAGCTTAGATGGCGGGAGCTACAATGAGCAGTTCTTC.

This chain connects TRBV7-2 to TRBJ1-1; maybe TRBD1 (5 bases). Deletions cut 5 bases from V and 11 bases from J, with 21 bases between. The CDR3 contains 14 residues. CDR1 is SGHTA and CDR2 is FQGNSA in the germline V gene. The CDR3 loop is CASSPGGQGLGAFF. DNA for the CDR3: TGTGCCAGCAGCCCGGGAGGGCAGGGCCTTGGCGCTTTCTTT.

CDR3: CASAGTSGYTDTQYF. CDR3 bases: TGTGCCAGTGCTGGGACTAGCGGTTACACAGATACGCAGTATTTT. This chain links TRBV19 with TRBJ2-3, with TRBD2 identical over 11 bases. CDR1 LNHDA and CDR2 SQIVND come from the germline V gene (reference sequence). The CDR3 is made up of 15 amino acids. V lost 8 bases and J lost 2; bases outside the gene matches: 6.

The gene calls are TRBV7-3 and TRBJ2-1, with D perhaps being TRBD1 or TRBD2 (5 bases each). The CDR3 runs to 18 residues. Germline V lookup: CDR1 SGHTA, CDR2 FQGTGA. Trimming took off 1 base at V and 0 bases at J, with 16 bases between the two ends. For the CDR3, the DNA is TGTGCCAGCAGCTTAATATCGGGGACGCCGAGCTCCTACAATGAGCAGTTCTTC. Translated: CASSLISGTPSSYNEQFF.

This clone has only one observation. The J gene is TRBJ2-7, the V gene TRBV4-2; D ambiguous. The germline V and J ends were trimmed by 1 base and 2 bases, with 9 bases remaining between them. Germline V lookup: CDR1 LGHNA, CDR2 YNFKEQ. The CDR3 is 14 residues long. CDR3 loop: CASSQGGIAYEQYF. The CDR3 DNA sequence: TGTGCCAGCAGCCAAGGAGGAATCGCCTACGAGCAGTACTTC.

V gene TRBV5-4 combines with J gene TRBJ2-1, with 7 bases aligning to TRBD2. This CDR3 is 12 amino acids long. Trimming took 4 bases from V and 7 from J; bases not matched to a gene: 2. Looked up from germline, CDR1 is SGHNT and CDR2 is YYREEE (reference sequence). CDR3 sequence (DNA): TGTGCCAGCAGCGGGGGGGGAAATGAGCAGTTCTTC. This encodes CASSGGGNEQFF. The full variable domain, rest sourced from reference TRBV5-4 and TRBJ2-1, is ETGVTQSPTHLIKTRGQQVTLRCSSQSGHNTVSWYQQALGQGPQFIFQYYREEENGRGNFPPRFSGLQFPNYSSELNVNALELDDSALYLCASSGGGNEQFFGPGTRLTVL.

This clone has only a few counts. In DNA, the CDR3 is TGTGCCAGCAGGGGATTTGCCAATCAGCCCCAGCATTTT. This translates into CASRGFANQPQHF. The J gene is TRBJ1-5, the V gene TRBV2; D gene uncertain. CDR1 and CDR2 (germline): SNHLY, FYNNEI. The germline V and J ends were trimmed by 6 bases and 3 bases, with 9 bases remaining between them. The CDR3 runs 13 residues.

A word on this clone: Distinct nucleotide sequences in the sample also encode this CDR3. The gene calls are TRBV7-9 and TRBJ2-7; D unclear. CDR1 SEHNR and CDR2 FQNEAQ come from the germline V gene (reference sequence). Trimming pared 3 bases from V and 4 bases from J, leaving 4 bases between. The CDR3 is 11 amino acids. The CDR3 region has the DNA TGTGCCAGCAGCTTTTCGTACGAGCAGTACTTC. It translates to CASSFSYEQYF.

CDR3 coding DNA: TGTGCCAGCAGCCTGGGGGGGAGCAATCAGCCCCAGCATTTT. This translates into CASSLGGSNQPQHF. The J gene is TRBJ1-5, the V gene TRBV2, with D possibly matching TRBD1 (5 bases). The V gene lost 6 bases and the J gene lost 1 base, with 10 bases spanning the gap. Germline V gene sequence: CDR1 SNHLY, CDR2 FYNNEI. The CDR3 has 14 amino acids. The variable domain in full, with the rest retrieved from reference TRBV2 and TRBJ1-5, is EPEVTQTPSHQVTQMGQEVILRCVPISNHLYFYWYRQILGQKVEFLVSFYNNEISEKSEIFDDQFSVERPDGSNFTLKIRSTKLEDSAMYFCASSLGGSNQPQHFGDGTRLSIL.

J is TRBJ1-1 and V is TRBV5-6, with D perhaps matching TRBD1 (6 bases). Trimming cost V 0 bases and J 1 base, with 10 bases left between them. Germline V gene sequence: CDR1 SGHDT, CDR2 YYEEEE. CDR3 length equals 15 residues. The DNA of the CDR3 is TGTGCCAGCAGCTTGGCGCAGGGGAAGAACACTGAAGCTTTCTTT. It specifies CASSLAQGKNTEAFF.

The chain joins TRBV6-1 to TRBJ1-1, with TRBD1 identical over 7 bases. The CDR3 length is 14 residues. From germline, CDR1 is MNHNS and CDR2 SASEGT. J gave up 0 bases and V 8 bases, and 6 bases lay outside the gene matches. The CDR3 region has the DNA TGTGCCAGCTCAAAGGGGGCATTGAACACTGAAGCTTTCTTT. This encodes CASSKGALNTEAFF.

The genes are TRBV27 and TRBJ2-3; D gene uncertain. Germline V CDR1 and CDR2: MNHEY, SMNVEV (reference sequence). Trimming cost V 3 bases and J 6 bases, with 19 bases left between them. The CDR3 sequence is 16 residues long. The CDR3 protein is CASSFIGPRPVDTQYF. For the CDR3, the DNA is TGTGCCAGCAGTTTCATCGGACCCCGCCCTGTGGATACGCAGTATTTT.

The chain employs TRBV27 and TRBJ2-3, with D tentatively TRBD2 (6 bases). Germline assignment: CDR1 MNHEY and CDR2 SMNVEV (reference sequence). The V end was cut by 4 bases, the J end by 7 bases, with 24 bases between. The CDR3 covers 17 residues. The DNA for the CDR3 is TGTGCCAGCAGTTCCCCGGCCTCGACAGCGGGCTGGTATACGCAGTATTTT. Amino acid sequence: CASSSPASTAGWYTQYF.

The gene calls are TRBV30 and TRBJ2-1, with TRBD2 as a possible D gene (6 bases). Germline values: CDR1 GTSNPN, CDR2 SVGIG (reference sequence). Trimming took off 0 bases at V and 3 bases at J, with 18 bases between the two ends. The CDR3 totals 17 residues. The CDR3 loop reads CAWSVRVRERLYNEQFF. The CDR3 DNA reads as TGTGCCTGGAGTGTACGTGTTCGGGAGAGACTCTACAATGAGCAGTTCTTC. Variable domain in full (rest from reference TRBV30 and TRBJ2-1): SQTIHQWPATLVQPVGSPLSLECTVEGTSNPNLYWYRQAAGRGLQLLFYSVGIGQISSEVPQNLSASRPQDRQFILSSKKLLLSDSGFYLCAWSVRVRERLYNEQFFGPGTRLTVL.

This clone came up a few times. V and J are TRBV5-4 and TRBJ1-1; D not certain. The CDR3 length is 13 residues. V was trimmed by 1 base and J by 1 base, leaving 5 bases between them. Germline CDR1 reads SGHNT; CDR2 reads YYREEE (reference sequence). CDR3 sequence (DNA): TGTGCCAGCAGCTTGCTACCGAACACTGAAGCTTTCTTT. This sequence encodes CASSLLPNTEAFF.

This clone was seen just once. This chain connects TRBV11-1 to TRBJ2-7; D might be TRBD2 (5 bases). V was shortened by 0 bases and J by 4 bases, with 13 bases between the two germline ends. In germline, CDR1 is SGHAT, CDR2 FQDESV (reference sequence). This CDR3 spans 15 amino acids. CDR3 in amino acids: CASSLASGVGYEQYF. The CDR3 nucleotides read TGTGCCAGCAGCTTAGCGAGCGGAGTGGGTTACGAGCAGTACTTC.

The chain links TRBV4-1 to TRBJ1-1, with D possibly TRBD1 on 6 matching bases. Trimming cost V 3 bases and J 6 bases, with 17 bases left between them. The CDR3 has 15 amino acids. The germline V gene has CDR1 MGHRA and CDR2 YSYEKL. The CDR3 DNA follows: TGCGCCAGCAGCCAGAAGGGGGGGCGAAGCGCTGAAGCTTTCTTT. Translated, it gives CASSQKGGRSAEAFF.

This clone was seen once. The CDR3, as DNA: TGTGCCAGCAGTTTATCTAACGGACTAGCGGGAGGGTATAAAGAGACCCAGTACTTC. Protein: CASSLSNGLAGGYKETQYF. The chain carries TRBV28 and TRBJ2-5; TRBD2 matches 15 bases. Germline loops: CDR1 MDHEN, CDR2 SYDVKM. The CDR3 consists of 19 residues. With 1 base clipped from V and 3 bases from J, the junction kept 9 bases outside the gene matches.

Note on this clone: The same CDR3 is also encoded by other DNA sequences in this sample. V gene TRBV19 combines with J gene TRBJ2-7; no clear D gene. The germline V gene encodes CDR1 LNHDA and CDR2 SQIVND (reference sequence). Trimming removed 3 bases from V and 3 bases from J, with 9 bases in between. CDR3 length equals 13 residues. DNA for the CDR3: TGTGCCAGTAGTATCGGCAGACTCTACGAGCAGTACTTC. Translation gives CASSIGRLYEQYF.